The 26 T cell receptor beta chains in this list originate from one sample, sequenced in a study of regulatory T cells in long-lasting Graves disease. Building the TCR beta libraries relied on iRepertoire HTBI primers, and CDR3 regions underwent Arm-PCR. From the multiplex PCR reads, TCRdb called clonotypes with MiXCR, one entry per CDR3 protein. The sample gives around 500,000 distinct CDR3 sequences, roughly 14% of which show up once; roughly 9.7% is in the top ten. Regarding time point: newly diagnosed GD, antithyroid drugs for less than 3 months. Researchers made the TCR library from RNA that was extracted from PBMCs. This sample was also put to use in a study of T cells in Graves' hyperthyroidism and ophthalmopathy.

Sample: peripheral blood mononuclear cells (PBMCs), taken at new diagnosis, from a patient treated with antithyroid drugs. Receptors originate from a man aged 25-45 years with Graves disease.

Of note for this clonotype: A much larger clone is a single base away; this may be a read error. The chain recombines TRBV7-9 with TRBJ2-7; 8 bases fit TRBD2. The CDR3 covers 14 residues. Germline V gives CDR1 SEHNR, CDR2 FQNEAQ (reference sequence). In nucleotides, the CDR3 is TGTACCAGCAGCTTAGCGGGGAATACCTACGAGCAGTACTTC. Protein sequence: CTSSLAGNTYEQYF.

The V call is TRBV27, the J call TRBJ2-1; 9 positions match TRBD2. The CDR3 loop spans 19 amino acids. V shed 5 bases and J 9 bases; nucleotides not matched to a gene: 23. The germline gives CDR1 MNHEY, CDR2 SMNVEV (reference sequence). CDR3 protein: CASSIQGLMTGGGGGEQFF. Here the CDR3 DNA reads TGTGCCAGCAGTATTCAGGGACTAATGACTGGCGGGGGGGGCGGTGAGCAGTTCTTC.

The chain carries TRBV18 and TRBJ1-2; no firm D call. This CDR3 has 14 amino acids. Germline CDR1 is KGHSH and CDR2 is LQKENI. The V and J ends lost 3 bases and 4 bases respectively, with 12 bases between them. CDR3 amino acids: CASSPQQRAYGYTF. CDR3 coding DNA: TGTGCCAGCTCACCGCAACAGAGAGCCTATGGCTACACCTTC.

This clonotype occurred many times. The chain joins TRBV20-1 to TRBJ2-7; possibly TRBD1 for D (6 bases). The V gene's germline CDR1 is DFQATT and CDR2 SNEGSKA (reference sequence). This CDR3 has 14 amino acids. V dropped 6 bases and J dropped 6 bases, with 21 bases sitting between them. CDR3 protein: CSAPRRDKGPEQYF. The DNA for the CDR3 is TGCAGTGCCCCCCGCCGGGACAAGGGCCCCGAGCAGTACTTC.

This clonotype was detected a few times. The chain is built from TRBV14 and TRBJ2-2, with D uncertain. The CDR3 is 14 amino acids. Germline V gene sequence: CDR1 SGHDN, CDR2 FVKESK. V shed 1 base and J shed 2 bases, with 5 bases lying between them. The CDR3 coding sequence is TGTGCCAGCAGCCAAGTGGCCAACACCGGGGAGCTGTTTTTT. It encodes CASSQVANTGELFF.

This clonotype was detected ten times or more. This chain uses TRBV5-5 with TRBJ1-2; the match to TRBD1 covers 8 bases. CDR1 and CDR2 (germline): SGHKS, YYEKEE (reference sequence). J lost 4 bases, V lost 0 bases, and 5 bases had no gene match. CDR3 size: 15 residues. CDR3 loop: CASSLVGQGVYGYTF. The CDR3 region has the DNA TGTGCCAGCAGCTTGGTCGGACAGGGCGTCTATGGCTACACCTTC. The entire variable domain, with the rest obtained from reference TRBV5-5 and TRBJ1-2, is as follows: DAGVTQSPTHLIKTRGQQVTLRCSPISGHKSVSWYQQVLGQGPQFIFQYYEKEERGRGNFPDRFSARQFPNYSSELNVNALLLGDSALYLCASSLVGQGVYGYTFGSGTRLTVV.

Many counts were recorded for this clonotype. The J gene is TRBJ1-1, the V gene TRBV5-5, with D hard to call. This CDR3 has 13 amino acids. Trimming pared 1 base from V and 6 bases from J, leaving 10 bases between. Germline CDR1 is SGHKS and CDR2 is YYEKEE (reference sequence). CDR3 sequence reads: CASSLWEGPEAFF. The CDR3, as DNA: TGTGCCAGCAGCTTGTGGGAGGGCCCTGAAGCTTTCTTT. Together with reference TRBV5-5 and TRBJ1-1, the CDR3 gives the full variable domain: DAGVTQSPTHLIKTRGQQVTLRCSPISGHKSVSWYQQVLGQGPQFIFQYYEKEERGRGNFPDRFSARQFPNYSSELNVNALLLGDSALYLCASSLWEGPEAFFGQGTRLTVV.

This clonotype was seen many times. This rearrangement joins TRBV20-1 to TRBJ2-1, with TRBD2 identical over 8 bases. Trimming removed 1 base from V and 10 bases from J; junction bases left unmatched: 12. This CDR3 is 15 amino acids long. Germline lookup yields CDR1 DFQATT and CDR2 SNEGSKA (reference sequence). The CDR3 protein is CSARGAPREAGEQFF. DNA of the CDR3: TGCAGTGCTAGAGGAGCACCGCGGGAGGCTGGCGAGCAGTTCTTC.

This clonotype was seen a handful of times. The V call is TRBV7-3, the J call TRBJ2-2; D is perhaps TRBD2 (5 bases). The CDR3 has 16 residues. CDR1 and CDR2 (germline): SGHTA, FQGTGA. V was clipped by 1 base and J by 1 base, with 10 bases between them. CDR3 region: CASSLKSGLNTGELFF. The CDR3 DNA follows: TGTGCCAGCAGCTTAAAAAGCGGATTGAACACCGGGGAGCTGTTTTTT.

The J gene is TRBJ1-2, the V gene TRBV9; no reliable D call. The length of the CDR3 is 14 residues. Germline CDR1 is SGDLS and CDR2 is YYNGEE. V shed 2 bases and J shed 2 bases, with 10 bases lying between them. CDR3 DNA: TGTGCCAGCAGCGTTGAGATAGGGAACTATGGCTACACCTTC. Amino acids: CASSVEIGNYGYTF.

This clonotype was observed at least ten times. V and J are TRBV5-1 and TRBJ1-2, with 9 bases identical to TRBD1. Germline CDR1 reads SGHRS; CDR2 reads YFSETQ. The CDR3 has 12 amino acids. Losses at the gene ends were 3 bases for V and 8 bases for J; bases not matched to a gene: 2. The CDR3 DNA reads TGCGCCAGCAGCTGGGGACAGGGAGGCTACACCTTC. It translates to CASSWGQGGYTF.

This clonotype has a count of ten or more. The chain uses TRBV19 and TRBJ1-1; D not resolved. V was shortened by 8 bases and J by 0 bases, with 7 bases between the two germline ends. Germline V gives CDR1 LNHDA, CDR2 SQIVND (reference sequence). The CDR3 length is 12 residues. For the CDR3, the DNA is TGTGCCAGTGAAGATATGAACACTGAAGCTTTCTTT. It is translated as CASEDMNTEAFF.

This clonotype appeared many times. The chain combines TRBV2 with TRBJ2-5; a possible D gene is TRBD2 (5 bases). V was clipped by 6 bases and J by 5 bases, with 19 bases between them. The germline V gene encodes CDR1 SNHLY and CDR2 FYNNEI. CDR3 length: 15 residues. The CDR3 coding sequence is TGTGCCAGCAGCCCCTATAGCGCCTTGGGGGAGACCCAGTACTTC. As protein: CASSPYSALGETQYF.

About this clonotype itself: This is likely an artifact of a read error, given a far larger clone one base away. The CDR3 DNA follows: TGCAGTGCTAGAGACCGCGTAGCCTGGCAGTACGAGCAGTTCTTC. It encodes CSARDRVAWQYEQFF. The V call is TRBV20-1, the J call TRBJ2-3; D remains unclear. The DNA matches TRBJ2-1 better at its end, which makes the J call doubtful. Germline V gene lookup returns CDR1 DFQATT and CDR2 SNEGSKA (reference sequence). The CDR3 length is 15 residues.

The V call is TRBV6-1, the J call TRBJ2-1, with TRBD2 matching 8 bases. With 7 bases clipped from V and 6 bases from J, the junction kept 8 bases outside the gene matches. Germline CDR1 MNHNS, CDR2 SASEGT. The CDR3 is 14 residues long. The CDR3 sequence: CASTGGGSGNEQFF. The CDR3 DNA reads TGTGCCAGCACCGGGGGGGGGAGTGGCAATGAGCAGTTCTTC.

This clonotype was detected a few times. This may be a read error: a much more frequent sequence differs by one nucleotide. This chain links TRBV29-1 with TRBJ1-1; TRBD1 is a possible D gene (5 bases). CDR3 length: 13 amino acids. In germline, CDR1 is SQVTM, CDR2 ANQGSEA. In DNA form, the CDR3 reads TGCAGCGCCAGAGACGGGGGAAACACTGAAGCTTCCTTT. It encodes CSARDGGNTEASF.

This clonotype was detected many times. This sequence joins TRBV20-1 and TRBJ2-7; D call uncertain. V was trimmed by 5 bases and J by 0 bases, leaving 8 bases between them. Germline V lookup: CDR1 DFQATT, CDR2 SNEGSKA (reference sequence). The CDR3 has 12 amino acids. The CDR3 sequence: CSARDISYEQYF. The CDR3 bases are TGCAGTGCTCGTGACATCTCCTACGAGCAGTACTTC.

A word on this clonotype: This may arise from a read error, as a much more abundant clone is one base away. This CDR3 is CVSSRGRINQPQHF. In DNA, the CDR3 is TGTGTCAGCAGCCGCGGACGAATCAATCAGCCCCAGCATTTT. This chain connects TRBV3-1 to TRBJ1-5; D gene unclear. Germline V gene data show CDR1 as LGHDT and CDR2 as YNNKEL (reference sequence). The CDR3 runs to 14 residues.

The table lists this clonotype with many counts. This chain joins TRBV12-3 or TRBV12-4 and TRBJ1-2; D is perhaps TRBD1 (6 bases). CDR3 length equals 13 residues. V shed 8 bases and J shed 0 bases, with 10 bases lying between them. The CDR3 is CASGTRSNYGYTF. DNA for the CDR3: TGTGCCAGCGGGACACGCTCTAACTATGGCTACACCTTC.

This clonotype appeared many times. The V and J genes are TRBV12-3 or TRBV12-4 and TRBJ2-5; D gene uncertain. Between the trimmed V and J ends, which lost 6 bases and 5 bases, there was a span of 13 bases. The CDR3 runs to 13 residues. The CDR3 DNA is TGTGCCAGCAGCCAACTTAAGCTGGAGACCCAGTACTTC. Its translation: CASSQLKLETQYF.

V gene TRBV30 combines with J gene TRBJ1-5; no reliable D call. The V end lost 0 bases, the J end lost 0 bases, and 6 bases lay between the germline ends. CDR3 size: 14 residues. CDR1 is GTSNPN and CDR2 is SVGIG in the germline V gene (reference sequence). CDR3 in DNA: TGTGCCTGGAGTGTACGATTTAGCAATCAGCCCCAGCATTTT. Amino acids: CAWSVRFSNQPQHF.

Many counts were recorded for this clonotype. The V call is TRBV6-9, the J call TRBJ2-2; 7 nucleotides agree with TRBD1. Germline values: CDR1 MNHGY, CDR2 SVAAGI. The CDR3 is 15 amino acids. The junction had 7 bases not matched to a gene; V was cut back by 4 bases and J by 5 bases. The CDR3 coding sequence is TGTGCCAGCAGTTCAATAACAGGGGTGACCGGGGAGCTGTTTTTT. Protein: CASSSITGVTGELFF.

The J gene is TRBJ2-5, the V gene TRBV10-3; weak D call: TRBD2 (5 bases). In germline, CDR1 is ENHRY, CDR2 SYGVKD. V lost 0 bases, J lost 3 bases, and 8 bases lay in between. CDR3 size: 14 residues. The CDR3 nucleotides read TGTGCCATCAGTGAGTCCCTAGCAGAAGAGACCCAGTACTTC. This sequence encodes CAISESLAEETQYF.

Points on this clonotype: A read error likely explains this, since a far larger clone differs by one base. The genes are TRBV12-3 or TRBV12-4 and TRBJ2-1; possible D gene TRBD2, 5 bases. Between the trimmed V and J ends, which lost 8 bases and 10 bases, there was a span of 12 bases. CDR3 length equals 11 residues. The DNA of the CDR3 is TGTGCCAGCGCGAGGGTATTCGAGCAGTTCTTC. It codes for CASARVFEQFF.

This clonotype has at least ten counts. Compared with germline, one end of the junction differs, possibly owing to a read error. The chain combines TRBV5-1 with TRBJ2-7; tentative D call: TRBD2 (7 bases). The CDR3 is 14 residues long. Germline V CDR1 and CDR2: SGHRS, YFSETQ. The chain's CDR3 is CASSLTGGDYEQYF. CDR3 bases: TGTGCCAGCAGTTTAACGGGGGGCGACTACGAGCAGTACTTC.

This clonotype was seen repeatedly, ten times or more. This rearrangement joins TRBV5-1 to TRBJ2-1, with TRBD2 matching over 7 bases. This CDR3 region has 14 residues. J gave up 5 bases and V 7 bases, and 9 bases lay outside the gene matches. Germline V gives CDR1 SGHRS, CDR2 YFSETQ. The CDR3 spells CASSGGGANNEQFF. CDR3 DNA sequence: TGCGCCAGCTCCGGGGGAGGGGCCAACAATGAGCAGTTCTTC.